Listed below are T cell receptor beta chains from one sample, sequenced in a study of molecular identifiers for immune sequencing clone quantification. In TCRdb, the PCR reads were re-called with MiXCR into one record per CDR3 protein. Of about half a million distinct CDR3 sequences in the sample, roughly 24% were seen once. Input material: naive CD8+ T cells from blood, with Jurkat cell RNA spiked in. Source of these receptors: a human donor in good health. Some libraries in this study had Jurkat cell RNA spiked in. Each CDR3 is given with its conserved first and last residue. The order of the fields is CDR3 protein, CDR3 DNA, clone size, V gene, J gene, D gene. A D gene is named only where the DNA matches it firmly. The size field is filled for only some rows; it gives once, few, many or a size class.

CATSGEWEHYNEQFF,TGTGCCACCAGCGGAGAATGGGAACACTACAATGAGCAGTTCTTC,-,TRBV15,TRBJ2-1,-
CASSWIFGTRDSNYGYTF,TGCGCCAGCAGCTGGATATTCGGGACAAGGGATTCTAACTATGGCTACACCTTC,few,TRBV5-1,TRBJ1-2,-
CASSWRAGEKLFF,TGTGCCAGCAGTTGGAGGGCTGGTGAAAAACTGTTTTTT,few,TRBV12-3/TRBV12-4,TRBJ1-4,-
CAISAPGQYGSGELFF,TGTGCCATCAGTGCGCCGGGACAGTATGGTTCCGGGGAGCTGTTTTTT,-,TRBV10-3,TRBJ2-2,TRBD1
CASSDLTDQYF,TGTGCCAGCAGTGACTTAACAGATCAGTACTTC,few,TRBV2,TRBJ2-7,-
CASSRPRTGVFSDTQYF,TGTGCCAGCAGCCGGCCAAGGACGGGTGTATTTTCAGATACGCAGTATTTT,-,TRBV7-9,TRBJ2-3,-
CASSPSGRASYEQYF,TGTGCCAGTAGCCCCAGCGGGAGGGCCTCCTACGAGCAGTACTTC,few,TRBV19,TRBJ2-7,TRBD2
CASSTAADPYNEQFF,TGTGCCAGCAGCACGGCGGCGGACCCTTACAATGAGCAGTTCTTC,few,TRBV6-2/TRBV6-3,TRBJ2-1,-
CASSLSAGTVSPLHF,TGTGCCAGCAGTTTATCTGCCGGGACAGTTTCACCCCTCCACTTT,-,TRBV27,TRBJ1-6,TRBD1
CASSQDEAGLQEPQYF,TGCGCCAGCAGCCAAGATGAGGCAGGACTACAAGAGCCCCAGTACTTC,once,TRBV4-1,TRBJ2-5,-
CSEAGTGVFTEAFF,TGCAGCGAGGCAGGGACGGGGGTTTTCACTGAAGCTTTCTTT,-,TRBV29-1,TRBJ1-1,-
CASSPSFIDTQYF,TGTGCCAGCAGTCCCTCTTTTATAGATACGCAGTATTTT,few,TRBV12-3/TRBV12-4,TRBJ2-3,-
CASSLDLVVWRGPEQETQYF,TGTGCCAGCAGCTTAGATCTCGTGGTCTGGCGGGGGCCGGAACAAGAGACCCAGTACTTC,-,TRBV11-2,TRBJ2-5,-
CASSQSLPGQGSYEQYF,TGCGCCAGCAGCCAATCGTTACCGGGACAGGGGTCCTACGAGCAGTACTTC,few,TRBV4-3,TRBJ2-7,TRBD1
CASSAGGTRYEQFF,TGTGCCAGCAGTGCGGGGGGGACTAGATATGAGCAGTTCTTC,few,TRBV5-6,TRBJ2-1,TRBD2
CASSEALQGSREQYF,TGTGCCAGCAGTGAAGCGCTTCAGGGTTCCCGTGAGCAGTACTTC,-,TRBV2,TRBJ2-7,-
CASSQARDRIQETQYF,TGTGCCAGCAGCCAAGCCCGGGACAGAATCCAAGAGACCCAGTACTTC,many,TRBV5-6,TRBJ2-5,TRBD1
CASSPTGTGNIQYF,TGTGCCAGTAGTCCTACTGGGACAGGAAACATTCAGTACTTC,few,TRBV19,TRBJ2-4,TRBD1
CASSPGGVEQFF,TGTGCCAGCAGCCCTGGGGGGGTGGAGCAGTTCTTC,many,TRBV6-4,TRBJ2-1,TRBD2
CATSRWENTEAFF,TGTGCCACCTCCCGTTGGGAGAACACTGAAGCTTTCTTT,few,TRBV6-2/TRBV6-3,TRBJ1-1,-
CASIAVPTYEQYF,TGTGCCAGCATTGCGGTGCCCACCTACGAGCAGTACTTC,many,TRBV5-4,TRBJ2-7,-
CASSEYAGANVLTF,TGTGCCAGCAGCGAGTACGCTGGGGCCAACGTCCTGACTTTC,few,TRBV9,TRBJ2-6,-
CSARDPMNTEAFF,TGCAGTGCTAGAGATCCAATGAACACTGAAGCTTTCTTT,few,TRBV20-1,TRBJ1-1,-
CASSLRPGSTNEKLFF,TGTGCCAGCAGCCTGCGTCCAGGGTCCACTAATGAAAAACTGTTTTTT,few,TRBV28,TRBJ1-4,-
CASSFGLAVTDTQYF,TGCGCCAGCAGCTTTGGACTAGCGGTCACAGATACGCAGTATTTT,many,TRBV5-1,TRBJ2-3,TRBD2
CASSVSVANTEAFF,TGTGCCAGCAGCGTATCTGTGGCGAACACTGAAGCTTTCTTT,-,TRBV9,TRBJ1-1,-
CASSGTGVFGELFF,TGTGCCAGTTCCGGGACAGGGGTGTTCGGGGAGCTGTTTTTT,-,TRBV9,TRBJ2-2,TRBD1
CASSERDSYNEQFF,TGTGCCAGCAGTGAGCGGGACTCCTACAATGAGCAGTTCTTC,-,TRBV6-5,TRBJ2-1,TRBD2
CASSQGYEGDEQYF,TGCGCCAGCAGCCAAGGTTACGAGGGGGACGAGCAGTACTTC,many,TRBV4-3,TRBJ2-7,-
CAISVRDNQETQYF,TGTGCCATCAGTGTGAGGGACAACCAAGAGACCCAGTACTTC,-,TRBV10-3,TRBJ2-5,-
CASSEGAAPSTDTQYF,TGTGCCAGCAGTGAGGGTGCAGCGCCTAGCACAGATACGCAGTATTTT,-,TRBV2,TRBJ2-3,-